These 14 T cell receptor beta chains came from one sample sequenced in a study of blood T cell repertoires in COVID-19. Only in-frame clones appear in the TCRdb table, and some are missing; sequencing was by immunoSEQ multiplex PCR. Counted here are 99,000 or so clones, roughly 85% occurring once; the ten biggest clones make up around 4%. Sequenced material: peripheral blood. These receptors were collected from a man in his forties or fifties with acute or convalescent COVID-19.

The chain combines TRBV11-2 with TRBJ1-2; D is undetermined. Germline V gene sequence: CDR1 SGHAT, CDR2 FQNNGV. The CDR3 spans 12 residues. V was trimmed by 3 bases and J by 8 bases, leaving 10 bases between them. DNA of the CDR3: TGTGCCAGCAGCTTCGAGGCTCGGGGCTACACCTTC. It is translated as CASSFEARGYTF.

A single count supports this clone. The J gene is TRBJ1-3, the V gene TRBV20-1; D uncertain. Germline V gene data show CDR1 as DFQATT and CDR2 as SNEGSKA (reference sequence). This CDR3 is built from 14 residues. Trimming took off 3 bases at V and 0 bases at J, with 9 bases between the two ends. The CDR3 region has the DNA TGCAGTGCTAGTGAGGTCAGCTCTGGAAACACCATATATTTT. It yields the protein CSASEVSSGNTIYF.

This clone appeared once. This chain connects TRBV7-8 to TRBJ2-7; D unresolved. The CDR3 loop spans 13 amino acids. V lost 1 base to trimming and J lost 3 bases, with 7 bases between them. Per the germline V gene, CDR1 is SGHVS and CDR2 is FQNEAQ. As DNA, the CDR3 is TGTGCCAGCAGCTTAGGAGGAAACTACGAGCAGTACTTC. The encoded protein is CASSLGGNYEQYF.

The rearrangement uses TRBV7-2 and TRBJ1-1; D might be TRBD1 (6 bases). Trimming stripped 2 bases from V and 1 base from J, with 8 bases between. Germline CDR1 and CDR2: SGHTA and FQGNSA. CDR3 length: 14 amino acids. In DNA, the CDR3 is TGTGCCAGCAGCTTAATCAGGGGGAACACTGAAGCTTTCTTT. The encoded protein is CASSLIRGNTEAFF.

The CDR3 protein is CATPGHNAFSNQPQHF. CDR3 coding DNA: TGTGCCACCCCGGGACACAACGCTTTCAGCAATCAGCCCCAGCATTTT. This chain connects TRBV24-1 to TRBJ1-5; D is perhaps TRBD1 (6 bases). CDR1 is KGHDR, CDR2 SFDVKD, per germline. CDR3 length: 16 amino acids. V shed 9 bases and J shed 1 base, with 18 bases lying between them.

The chain has TRBV12-3 or TRBV12-4 and TRBJ2-1; D may be TRBD2 (5 bases). Trimming removed 3 bases from V and 5 bases from J, with 8 bases in between. The CDR3 extends over 13 amino acids. The chain's CDR3 is CASSFGADNEQFF. For the CDR3, the DNA is TGTGCCAGCAGTTTTGGAGCGGACAATGAGCAGTTCTTC.

This rearrangement joins TRBV19 to TRBJ1-1; D gene unclear. Trimming removed 10 bases from V and 3 bases from J, with 18 bases in between. The CDR3 has 14 amino acids. Germline CDR1 reads LNHDA; CDR2 reads SQIVND (reference sequence). CDR3 sequence reads: CATREFPVYTEAFF. The CDR3 DNA is TGTGCCACACGGGAGTTCCCAGTTTACACTGAAGCTTTCTTT.

The chain combines TRBV5-1 with TRBJ2-5; D possibly corresponds to TRBD1 (6 bases). This CDR3 region has 14 residues. The V gene's germline CDR1 is SGHRS and CDR2 YFSETQ. V lost 3 bases and J 3 bases, leaving 12 bases between the germline ends. Here the CDR3 reads CASSSGHQKETQYF. CDR3 nucleotides: TGCGCCAGCAGCTCGGGACACCAAAAAGAGACCCAGTACTTC.

The genes are TRBV2 and TRBJ1-6; D remains ambiguous. V dropped 5 bases and J dropped 9 bases, with 8 bases sitting between them. Germline-derived CDR1 and CDR2 are SNHLY and FYNNEI. The CDR3 contains 12 residues. Here the CDR3 DNA reads TGTGCCAGCAGTTCGGAGGTTTCACCCCTCCACTTT. Protein product: CASSSEVSPLHF.

V gene TRBV30 combines with J gene TRBJ1-2; D is possibly TRBD1 (6 bases). CDR1 is GTSNPN and CDR2 is SVGIG in the germline V gene (reference sequence). V shed 5 bases and J shed 8 bases, with 18 bases lying between them. The CDR3 totals 13 residues. The DNA for the CDR3 is TGTGCCTGGGGGCCAGGGAAAGGGGGAGGCTACACCTTC. It codes for CAWGPGKGGGYTF.

There are a few counts of this clone. The chain combines TRBV6-5 with TRBJ2-7, with 8 bases matching TRBD1. The CDR3 covers 15 residues. Per germline, CDR1 MNHEY and CDR2 SVGAGI. V lost 0 bases, J lost 2 bases, and 3 bases stayed unmatched. In DNA, the CDR3 is TGTGCCAGCAGTTACTCGACAGGGGTTGCCTACGAGCAGTACTTC. It encodes CASSYSTGVAYEQYF.

The V and J genes are TRBV2 and TRBJ1-6; maybe TRBD1 (5 bases). The ends were cut back, 6 bases at V and 8 bases at J, with 17 bases in the middle. Germline loops: CDR1 SNHLY, CDR2 FYNNEI. The length of the CDR3 is 15 residues. This CDR3 reads CASRPSQGRHSPLHF. The CDR3 nucleotides are TGTGCCAGCAGGCCGAGTCAGGGTCGACATTCACCCCTCCACTTT.

V and J are TRBV5-4 and TRBJ2-5; 9 nucleotides match TRBD2. Germline V lookup: CDR1 SGHNT, CDR2 YYREEE (reference sequence). With V trimmed by 4 bases and J by 2 bases, 6 bases remained unmatched. The CDR3 extends over 15 amino acids. The CDR3 DNA sequence: TGTGCCAGCAGCCTCGAGGGACTAGCACAAGAGACCCAGTACTTC. Encoded protein: CASSLEGLAQETQYF.

This chain connects TRBV10-2 to TRBJ1-2, with D perhaps TRBD1 (5 bases). V was shortened by 7 bases and J by 5 bases, with 14 bases between the two germline ends. Germline values: CDR1 WSHSY, CDR2 SAAADI. This CDR3 contains 13 residues. CDR3 sequence: CASTAAGGYGYTF. The CDR3 DNA reads TGCGCCAGCACCGCGGCGGGGGGGTATGGCTACACCTTC.